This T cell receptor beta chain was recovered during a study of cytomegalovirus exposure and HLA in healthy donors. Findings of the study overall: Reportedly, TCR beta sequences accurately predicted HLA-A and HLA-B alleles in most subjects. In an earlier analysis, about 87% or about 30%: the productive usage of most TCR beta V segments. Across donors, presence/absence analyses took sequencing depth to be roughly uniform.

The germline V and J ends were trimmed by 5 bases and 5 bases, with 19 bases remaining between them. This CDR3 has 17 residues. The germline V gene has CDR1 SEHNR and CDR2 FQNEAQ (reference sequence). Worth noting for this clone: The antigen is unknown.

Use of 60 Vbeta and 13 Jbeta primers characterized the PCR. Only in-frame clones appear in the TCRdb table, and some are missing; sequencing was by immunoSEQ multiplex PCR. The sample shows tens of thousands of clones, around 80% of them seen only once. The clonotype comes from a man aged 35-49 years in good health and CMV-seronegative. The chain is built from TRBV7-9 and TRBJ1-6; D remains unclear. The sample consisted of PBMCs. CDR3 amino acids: CASSLSGGKRDNSPLHF. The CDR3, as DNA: TGTGCCAGCAGCCTCAGCGGCGGGAAACGAGATAATTCACCCCTCCACTTT.